This TCR beta chain was documented in a study of PD-L1 blockade in urothelial cancer. This clone counts as medium-sized. TCRdb's table, derived via immunoSEQ multiplex PCR, lists solely in-frame clones and lacks some. The data show 35,000 to 55,000 clones, 82% seen once. Stated time point: peripheral blood 6 weeks after treatment start. This sample comprised PBMCs, obtained around atezolizumab (anti-PD-L1) treatment. The TCR was taken from a man in his 60s with urothelial cancer.

The CDR3, as DNA: TGTGCCAGTAGCATAATCGGAGCGGCCCACGAGCAGTACTTC. Protein product: CASSIIGAAHEQYF. The chain has TRBV19 and TRBJ2-7; weak D call: TRBD2 (5 bases). This CDR3 has 14 residues. From germline, CDR1 is LNHDA and CDR2 SQIVND (reference sequence). V dropped 6 bases and J dropped 5 bases, with 17 bases sitting between them.